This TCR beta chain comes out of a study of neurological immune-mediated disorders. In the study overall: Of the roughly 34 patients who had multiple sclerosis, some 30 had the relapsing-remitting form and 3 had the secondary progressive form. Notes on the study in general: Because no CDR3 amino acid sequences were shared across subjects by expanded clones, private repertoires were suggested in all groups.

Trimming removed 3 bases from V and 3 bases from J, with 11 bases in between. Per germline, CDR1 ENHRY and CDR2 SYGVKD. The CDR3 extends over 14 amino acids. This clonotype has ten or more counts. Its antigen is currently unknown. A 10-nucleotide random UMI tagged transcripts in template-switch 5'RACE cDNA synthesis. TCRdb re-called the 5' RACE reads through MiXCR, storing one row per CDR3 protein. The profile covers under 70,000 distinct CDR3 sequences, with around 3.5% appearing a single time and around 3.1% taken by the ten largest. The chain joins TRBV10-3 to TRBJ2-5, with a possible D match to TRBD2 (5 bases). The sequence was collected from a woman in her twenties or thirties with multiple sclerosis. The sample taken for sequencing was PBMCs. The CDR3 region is CAISENGGEETQYF. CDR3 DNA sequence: TGTGCCATCAGTGAAAATGGAGGTGAAGAGACCCAGTACTTC.